These 14 T cell receptor beta chains came from one sample sequenced in a study of beta chain features in type 1 diabetes. For these receptors, no antigen is known. Overall study results and limits: Researchers report that Type 1 diabetes patients had moderately but significantly shorter TCRB CDR3s across all four CD4+ subsets.

The authors reverse transcribed all of the isolated RNA, so sequencing captured expressed TCRB transcripts. This table comes from immunoSEQ multiplex PCR, and its TCRdb copy is limited to in-frame clones, with some not included. The top ten hold approximately 0.043% of the sample, which has over 650,000 clones, about an eighth seen once. Sample: naive CD4+ T cells from blood. All receptors derive from a young man with type 1 diabetes.

The gene calls are TRBV30 and TRBJ1-3, with D possibly matching TRBD1 (5 bases). Trimming pared 5 bases from V and 4 bases from J, leaving 9 bases between. The length of the CDR3 is 12 residues. Germline V gene data show CDR1 as GTSNPN and CDR2 as SVGIG (reference sequence). CDR3 sequence (DNA): TGTGCCTGGGGGGACGGCGGAAACACCATATATTTT. It specifies CAWGDGGNTIYF.

This rearrangement joins TRBV27 to TRBJ2-5; D is perhaps TRBD1 (5 bases). Trimming stripped 5 bases from V and 2 bases from J, with 12 bases between. CDR1 is MNHEY, CDR2 SMNVEV, per germline (reference sequence). The CDR3 sequence is 14 residues long. Here the CDR3 DNA reads TGTGCCAGCAGTAACCACGGACAACAAGAGACCCAGTACTTC. Its translation is CASSNHGQQETQYF.

The V gene is TRBV7-2, the J gene TRBJ2-3, with 12 bases aligning to TRBD2. The length of the CDR3 is 16 residues. The V gene's germline CDR1 is SGHTA and CDR2 FQGNSA. With 1 base clipped from V and 7 bases from J, the junction kept 6 bases outside the gene matches. The CDR3 bases are TGTGCCAGCAGCTTAGTACTAGCGGGGGGTTATAATACGCAGTATTTT. Its protein product is CASSLVLAGGYNTQYF.

The J gene is TRBJ1-6, the V gene TRBV7-2; D is unresolved. CDR3 size: 14 residues. Germline loops: CDR1 SGHTA, CDR2 FQGNSA. The ends were cut back, 1 base at V and 0 bases at J, with 1 base in the middle. The CDR3 nucleotides read TGTGCCAGCAGCTTAGGCTCCTATAATTCACCCCTCCACTTT. It yields the protein CASSLGSYNSPLHF.

V gene TRBV6-5 combines with J gene TRBJ2-1, with 7 bases matching TRBD1. Per the germline V gene, CDR1 is MNHEY and CDR2 is SVGAGI. Losses at the gene ends were 5 bases for V and 2 bases for J; bases not matched to a gene: 3. This CDR3 region has 14 residues. The CDR3 reads CASSPGTAYNEQFF. The CDR3 coding sequence is TGTGCCAGCAGTCCCGGGACAGCCTACAATGAGCAGTTCTTC.

The rearrangement uses TRBV27 and TRBJ2-7; possible D gene TRBD2, 6 bases. CDR3 length equals 13 residues. Per the germline V gene, CDR1 is MNHEY and CDR2 is SMNVEV (reference sequence). V lost 3 bases and J lost 4, with 10 bases in between. CDR3 DNA sequence: TGTGCCAGCAGTTTGGAGGGAGAGTACGAGCAGTACTTC. Its protein is CASSLEGEYEQYF.

This clone was observed a few times. This chain connects TRBV6-6 to TRBJ1-2; D may be TRBD1 (5 bases). V was shortened by 3 bases and J by 8 bases, with 13 bases between the two germline ends. Germline CDR1 and CDR2: MNHNY and SVGAGI (reference sequence). The CDR3 spans 13 residues. This CDR3 reads CASSYSWDQGYTF. The CDR3 nucleotides read TGTGCCAGCAGTTATTCTTGGGACCAGGGCTACACCTTC.

This clone was observed a handful of times. V gene TRBV4-1 combines with J gene TRBJ1-1; D may be TRBD1 (5 bases). The CDR3 is 15 amino acids. Per the germline V gene, CDR1 is MGHRA and CDR2 is YSYEKL. Trimming stripped 4 bases from V and 0 bases from J, with 12 bases between. The CDR3 is CASSRAGSMNTEAFF. CDR3 DNA sequence: TGCGCCAGCAGCCGAGCAGGGTCCATGAACACTGAAGCTTTCTTT.

This chain joins TRBV30 and TRBJ1-1; D unresolved. This CDR3 spans 14 amino acids. Germline V gene lookup returns CDR1 GTSNPN and CDR2 SVGIG (reference sequence). The ends were cut back, 0 bases at V and 6 bases at J, with 14 bases in the middle. For the CDR3, the DNA is TGTGCCTGGAGTGTAGGAACGATTCGACCTGAAGCTTTCTTT. Residues: CAWSVGTIRPEAFF.

The chain joins TRBV27 to TRBJ2-3, with 7 bases aligning to TRBD1. This CDR3 has 14 residues. Germline CDR1 and CDR2: MNHEY and SMNVEV (reference sequence). V lost 5 bases to trimming and J lost 4 bases; unmatched junction nucleotides: 6. CDR3 DNA sequence: TGTGCCAGCAGTCCCCGACAGGGAGCAGATACGCAGTATTTT. Translating it yields CASSPRQGADTQYF.

This clone was picked up a small number of times. V usage is TRBV5-6 and J usage is TRBJ2-1; the D is unclear. Trimming took 4 bases from V and 8 from J, leaving 10 bases between them. Germline CDR1 and CDR2: SGHDT and YYEEEE. This CDR3 spans 12 amino acids. The CDR3 DNA reads as TGTGCCAGCAGCCTTTTAGGCGATGAGCAGTTCTTC. It specifies CASSLLGDEQFF.

This clone occurred a few times. The J gene is TRBJ1-6, the V gene TRBV10-3; D gene ambiguous. The CDR3 has 14 residues. Germline loops: CDR1 ENHRY, CDR2 SYGVKD. The CDR3 nucleotides read TGTGCGAAGAAGAGGGAAAGTGATAATTCACCCCTCCACTTT. Translated, it gives CAKKRESDNSPLHF.

The rearrangement links TRBV7-2 to TRBJ2-3; D may be TRBD1 (7 bases). The CDR3 is made up of 14 amino acids. V was shortened by 5 bases and J by 5 bases, with 14 bases between the two germline ends. The germline V gene encodes CDR1 SGHTA and CDR2 FQGNSA. Written as DNA, the CDR3 is TGTGCCAGCAGCCTCAGACAGGGAGGAGATACGCAGTATTTT. Translated: CASSLRQGGDTQYF.

The chain has TRBV5-4 and TRBJ2-7, with 10 nucleotides matching TRBD1. CDR3 length equals 15 residues. CDR1 and CDR2 (germline): SGHNT, YYREEE (reference sequence). With 2 bases clipped from V and 3 bases from J, the junction kept 5 bases outside the gene matches. The CDR3 is CASSFGQGGIYEQYF. CDR3 coding DNA: TGTGCCAGCAGCTTCGGACAGGGGGGTATCTACGAGCAGTACTTC. Using reference TRBV5-4 and TRBJ2-7 for the parts outside the CDR3, the full variable domain is ETGVTQSPTHLIKTRGQQVTLRCSSQSGHNTVSWYQQALGQGPQFIFQYYREEENGRGNFPPRFSGLQFPNYSSELNVNALELDDSALYLCASSFGQGGIYEQYFGPGTRLTVT.